The rows below give T cell receptor beta chains drawn from one sample of a study of identical twins. MiXCR was run by TCRdb on the 5' RACE reads, yielding one entry per CDR3 protein. Seen here are 420,000 or so distinct CDR3 sequences, roughly 20% observed once, and the top ten hold around 12%. Sequenced: naive T cells sorted from blood. These receptor sequences come from a man aged 50 or older in good health. Each CDR3 is given without its conserved first and last residue. Fields, in order: D gene, V gene, J gene, CDR3 protein. D genes are given only for firm matches.

.	TRBV6-2/TRBV6-3	TRBJ1-2	ASSYNRIGYT
.	TRBV5-1	TRBJ2-2	ASSSGHTNTGELF
.	TRBV12-3/TRBV12-4	TRBJ2-3	ASSEQVNTQY
TRBD2	TRBV6-5	TRBJ2-7	ASSWASGGKEQY
.	TRBV9	TRBJ2-2	ASSVGTPTGELF
.	TRBV20-1	TRBJ2-4	SARATIGWGQY
TRBD2	TRBV12-3/TRBV12-4	TRBJ2-3	ASSPNRGGLGTDTQY
TRBD2	TRBV6-1	TRBJ2-3	ASKTGSGGTTDTQY
.	TRBV20-1	TRBJ2-3	SATPRGREIDTQY
.	TRBV10-3	TRBJ2-5	AISGARQETQY